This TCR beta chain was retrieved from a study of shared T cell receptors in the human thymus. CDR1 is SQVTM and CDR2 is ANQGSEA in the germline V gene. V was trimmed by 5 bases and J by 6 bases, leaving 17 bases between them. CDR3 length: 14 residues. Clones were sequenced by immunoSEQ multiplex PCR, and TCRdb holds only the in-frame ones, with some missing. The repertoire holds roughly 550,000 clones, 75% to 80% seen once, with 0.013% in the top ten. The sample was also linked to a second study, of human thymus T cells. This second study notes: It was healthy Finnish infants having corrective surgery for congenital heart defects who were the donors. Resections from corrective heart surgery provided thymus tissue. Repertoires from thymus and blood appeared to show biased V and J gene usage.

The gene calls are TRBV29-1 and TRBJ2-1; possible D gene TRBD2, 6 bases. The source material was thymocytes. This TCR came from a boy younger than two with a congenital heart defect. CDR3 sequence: CSVLREMPRNEQFF. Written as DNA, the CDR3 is TGCAGCGTTCTACGGGAGATGCCCCGCAATGAGCAGTTCTTC.